Listed here is a single T cell receptor beta chain. Its antigen is as yet unknown. CDR1 and CDR2 (germline): MGHRA, YSYEKL. The CDR3 is 16 amino acids. V was cut by 2 bases and J by 6 bases, with 20 bases left in between. This record comes from a study of T cell repertoires in cytomegalovirus infection. Study-level background: Based on public TCR beta signatures, there were indications of CMV infection and of a matching HLA type. Study-level findings and limits: Clonotypes of TCR beta that were HLA-C-restricted and CMV-specific dominated the ex vivo response.

TCRdb ran MiXCR on the reads and lists one entry per CDR3 protein. The repertoire has about 400,000 distinct CDR3 sequences, around a sixth of them found once; the top ten carry roughly 8.7%. The rearrangement links TRBV4-1 to TRBJ2-7; no reliable D call. The origin of this receptor is a human donor in good health (CMV status not recorded). Some clones in this sample may be carry-over from other donors' samples. The sequenced material came from PBMCs. DNA for the CDR3: TGCGCCAGCAGCCAAAGGCCCGGTGCCGCCGTTTTCGAGCAGTACTTC. As protein: CASSQRPGAAVFEQYF.